This is a list of T cell receptor beta chains from one sample in a study of CD8+ T cells in alopecia areata. TCRdb's copy holds only in-frame clones and misses some; the assay was immunoSEQ multiplex PCR. The top ten hold 7% to 10% of the sample, which has about 3,600 clones, approximately 70% seen once. This material consisted of skin, taken at week 24, from a patient treated with tofacitinib. These receptors were collected from a human donor with alopecia areata. CDR3s include the opening cysteine and the closing phenylalanine or tryptophan.

V	length	J	CDR3
TRBV29-1	15	TRBJ2-1	CSVGGVGRRFNEQFF
TRBV5-6	13	TRBJ2-3	CASSLSGPDTQYF
TRBV28	18	TRBJ1-2	CASSPIAEATGVNYGYTF
TRBV30	13	TRBJ1-5	CAWTLTGGSPQHF
TRBV5-4	14	TRBJ2-2	CASSLTGDTGELFF
TRBV27	12	TRBJ2-3	CASSLGQREQYF
TRBV5-4	14	TRBJ2-5	CASSFGGGGETQYF
TRBV4-2	17	TRBJ2-3	CASSLNGVRIPPDTQYF
TRBV7-2	15	TRBJ2-1	CASAQGLAGVNEQFF
TRBV27	14	TRBJ1-6	CASSLRQGDSPLHF
TRBV2	12	TRBJ1-5	CASSPETYPQHF
TRBV6-1	13	TRBJ1-5	CATRYRGSQPQHF
TRBV4-1	14	TRBJ1-4	CASRRGQGNEKLFF
TRBV2	15	TRBJ2-2	CASNDRVGNTGELFF
TRBV5-1	17	TRBJ1-2	CASSPRDRGRVTYGYTF
TRBV2	15	TRBJ2-5	CASSEGLAGYETQYF
TRBV28	16	TRBJ2-5	CASSPPLGLPLETQYF
TRBV7-2	15	TRBJ2-6	CASSLTGGGANVLTF
TRBV6-5	15	TRBJ2-7	CASLSYPGRSYEQYF
TRBV29-1	11	TRBJ2-7	CSGSDTYEQYF
TRBV23-1	14	TRBJ1-1	CASSRPGVGTEAFF
TRBV2	13	TRBJ1-2	CASRAQGPYGYTF
TRBV29-1	15	TRBJ1-4	CSVEAGDPFNEKLFF
TRBV5-1	15	TRBJ2-2	CASSLAGQYTGELFF
TRBV7-2	15	TRBJ2-3	CASIQAGQGIDTQYF
TRBV18	16	TRBJ1-5	CASSPQGGGSNQPQHF
TRBV7-9	11	TRBJ1-1	CASSWYAEAFF
TRBV6-1	13	TRBJ1-1	CASSGTGTTEAFF
TRBV25-1	16	TRBJ1-6	CASSEWEGRGNSPLHF
TRBV5-4	17	TRBJ1-5	CASSLAKFKGYNQPQHF
TRBV2	14	TRBJ1-4	CASSVRDRPQKLFF
TRBV2	12	TRBJ2-1	CASRLSYNEQFF
TRBV7-2	13	TRBJ1-3	CASSPSSGNTIYF
TRBV7-7	15	TRBJ2-5	CASSRYWTSGETQYF
TRBV4-3	13	TRBJ2-3	CASSQAVDGTQYF
TRBV5-6	18	TRBJ2-1	CASSLGTLRGEAYNEQFF
TRBV6-6	12	TRBJ1-1	CASSLQEPEAFF
TRBV6-6	14	TRBJ1-5	CASSYYRADQPQHF
TRBV19	14	TRBJ1-2	CASSMPTGSYGYTF
TRBV19	14	TRBJ2-3	CASRDRGTTDTQYF
TRBV5-1	14	TRBJ2-1	CASSGLAGYNEQFF
TRBV5-4	17	TRBJ1-1	CASTDDPREQGKVEAFF
TRBV5-4	14	TRBJ1-1	CASSRGGRNTEAFF
TRBV11-2	13	TRBJ1-5	CASSRTSDQPQHF
TRBV11-1	14	TRBJ2-1	CASSFRGRINEQFF
TRBV19	15	TRBJ1-5	CASSLGQGIYQPQHF
TRBV18	14	TRBJ1-6	CASSRGTPERALHF
TRBV29-1	14	TRBJ2-3	CSGFLASGHDTQYF
TRBV25-1	13	TRBJ1-1	CASKNRGLDEAFF
TRBV28	15	TRBJ2-3	CASSLGLAGLDTQYF
TRBV27	17	TRBJ2-1	CASSLFLLGGTLGEQFF
TRBV28	14	TRBJ1-2	CASSRGQGMFGYTF
TRBV28	15	TRBJ1-5	CATWVGGASNQPQHF
TRBV10-3	14	TRBJ2-3	CATRGFDSTDTQYF